A selection of T cell receptor beta chains follows, all from one sample in a study of T cells after yellow fever vaccination. Using its own MiXCR run on the 5' RACE reads, TCRdb lists one record per CDR3 protein. The repertoire includes 95,000 to 150,000 distinct CDR3 sequences, approximately 14% of them detected once, and about 42% sits in the top ten. The specimen was CD8+ T cells sorted from PBMCs, collected 5 days after the yellow fever booster vaccination. The receptors derive from a young man who received the YFV17D yellow fever vaccine. Both conserved end residues are part of each CDR3. D genes are given only for firm matches. Some rows have no size entry. The others give once, few or many, or a class for an expanded clone.

>TRBV19|-|13|TRBJ2-7|-
TGTGCCAGTAGCCACGGCACTCCCAGCGAGCAGTACTTC
CASSHGTPSEQYF
>TRBV10-3|-|17|TRBJ1-5|few
TGTGCCATCAGTGAGGGCCCAGTGGGGTATAGCAATCAGCCCCAGCATTTT
CAISEGPVGYSNQPQHF
>TRBV6-2/TRBV6-3|TRBD1|14|TRBJ2-2|many
TGTGCCAGCAGACGGACAGGGTACACCGGGGAGCTGTTTTTT
CASRRTGYTGELFF
>TRBV27|-|14|TRBJ2-3|few
TGTGCCAGCAGTCCCCCGGGCCGCACAGATACGCAGTATTTT
CASSPPGRTDTQYF
>TRBV2|-|12|TRBJ1-1|few
TGTGCCAGCAGTGGCAGTGACCCGGAAGCTTTCTTT
CASSGSDPEAFF
>TRBV6-5|-|15|TRBJ1-4|few
TGTGCCAGCAGCCCGCGGGGAGAAGAAAATGAAAAACTGTTTTTT
CASSPRGEENEKLFF
>TRBV7-6|-|12|TRBJ2-1|few
TGTGCCAGCAGCATGATCTACAATGAGCAGTTCTTC
CASSMIYNEQFF
>TRBV19|-|14|TRBJ2-7|-
TGTGCCAGTAGTCCCACGAGTAGGGGAGGAGAGCAGTACTTC
CASSPTSRGGEQYF
>TRBV14|-|15|TRBJ1-1|few
TGTGCCAGCAGCCAAGAGGGGGCTCTGAACACTGAAGCTTTCTTT
CASSQEGALNTEAFF
>TRBV7-9|-|14|TRBJ2-1|-
TGTGCCAGCAGCTTCGCGGGTGGGCCCAATGAGCAGTTCTTC
CASSFAGGPNEQFF
>TRBV4-2|-|14|TRBJ2-5|many
TGTGCCAGCAGCCAAGGGGAACGGCAAGAGACCCAGTACTTC
CASSQGERQETQYF
>TRBV5-6|-|15|TRBJ1-2|-
TGTGCCAGCATCGCGAGGACGGCCTGGGGTTATGGCTACACCTTC
CASIARTAWGYGYTF
>TRBV11-2|-|17|TRBJ2-2|-
TGTGCCAGCAGCGAGGGGGGCCAGGGCCAAATCGTCGGGGAGCTGTTTTTT
CASSEGGQGQIVGELFF
>TRBV9|-|14|TRBJ2-1|-
TGTGCCAGCAGCGTATCAGGGGAGGTCAATGAGCAGTTCTTC
CASSVSGEVNEQFF
>TRBV6-4|TRBD1|13|TRBJ2-1|-
TGTGCCAGCAGTGGGACAGGGTTGGATGAGCAGTTCTTC
CASSGTGLDEQFF
>TRBV7-2|-|14|TRBJ2-1|-
TGTGCCAGCAGCCAGTCGGGGGAATACAATGAGCAGTTCTTC
CASSQSGEYNEQFF
>TRBV29-1|-|13|TRBJ2-6|many
TGCAGCGTGGCTCTCTCTGGGGCCAACGTCCTGACTTTC
CSVALSGANVLTF
>TRBV28|-|15|TRBJ2-5|-
TGTGCCAGCAGTTTTGGAGAGGCGAGCCAAGAGACCCAGTACTTC
CASSFGEASQETQYF
>TRBV12-5|-|15|TRBJ2-5|-
TGTGCTAGTGGTTTGGTAGGCTCTCGCCGGGGGACCCAGTACTTC
CASGLVGSRRGTQYF
>TRBV28|TRBD2|17|TRBJ2-4|few
TGTGCCAGCAGTTTGCGCCGGGGGGGCTGGGCCAAAAACATTCAGTACTTC
CASSLRRGGWAKNIQYF
>TRBV27|-|13|TRBJ2-3|many
TGTGCCAGCAGTTTAGGAGGTGAGGATACGCAGTATTTT
CASSLGGEDTQYF
>TRBV10-3|-|15|TRBJ2-1|-
TGTGCCATCAGCGTACGGGGGGCGTCAGACAATGAGCAGTTCTTC
CAISVRGASDNEQFF
>TRBV7-9|TRBD1|16|TRBJ2-1|many
TGTGCCAGCAGCTTAGCCGGGACAGGGGGATCGAATGAGCAGTTCTTC
CASSLAGTGGSNEQFF
>TRBV6-5|-|13|TRBJ2-5|few
TGTGCCAGCAGTTGGTCACCTCAAGAGACCCAGTACTTC
CASSWSPQETQYF
>TRBV20-1|TRBD1|13|TRBJ2-7|many
TGCAGTGCTAGGGACAGGTTTACCTACGAGCAGTACTTC
CSARDRFTYEQYF
>TRBV9|-|14|TRBJ2-1|few
TGTGCCAGCAGCGTAGAGTGGGGTACCGATGAGCAGTTCTTC
CASSVEWGTDEQFF
>TRBV6-4|-|14|TRBJ1-5|few
TGTGCCAGCAGTGACAAATTTGGCAATCAGCCCCAGCATTTT
CASSDKFGNQPQHF
>TRBV11-2|-|15|TRBJ1-3|many
TGTGCCAGCAGCTTAGAGGTCCGGGCTGGAAACACCATATATTTT
CASSLEVRAGNTIYF
>TRBV19|-|13|TRBJ1-1|few
TGTGCCAGTAGTACCCAGGGGAACACTGAAGCTTTCTTT
CASSTQGNTEAFF
>TRBV11-2|TRBD2|15|TRBJ2-3|many
TGTGCCAGCAGCCTTAGCGGGGGGTTCACAGATACGCAGTATTTT
CASSLSGGFTDTQYF
>TRBV27|-|14|TRBJ1-5|few
TGTGCCAGCAGTCCTATCCTCCAGGGGCAGCCCCAGCATTTT
CASSPILQGQPQHF
>TRBV20-1|-|17|TRBJ2-6|once
TGCAGTGCTGCCCTTACCCGTCCCATCTCTGGGGCCAACGTCCTGACTTTC
CSAALTRPISGANVLTF
>TRBV2|-|14|TRBJ1-3|many
TGTGCCAGCAGCGACCGAGGGGCTGGAAACACCATATATTTT
CASSDRGAGNTIYF
>TRBV7-9|-|15|TRBJ1-1|few
TGTGCCAGCAGCTTAGGTTGGACACCGAACACTGAAGCTTTCTTT
CASSLGWTPNTEAFF
>TRBV6-2/TRBV6-3|-|12|TRBJ2-5|few
TGTGCCGCCACCGGGGCCGACGGGACCCAGTACTTC
CAATGADGTQYF
>TRBV7-2|TRBD1|15|TRBJ2-7|few
TGTGCCAGCAGTCTCACCGGGACAGGGGGCTACGAGCAGTACTTC
CASSLTGTGGYEQYF
>TRBV20-1|-|14|TRBJ1-2|-
TGCAGTGCCCACCCACGGGTGCTCCCTGCGGGCTACACCTTC
CSAHPRVLPAGYTF
>TRBV12-3/TRBV12-4|TRBD2|14|TRBJ2-5|few
TGTGCCAGCAGACAAGCGGGGGGCCAAGAGACCCAGTACTTC
CASRQAGGQETQYF
>TRBV5-4|-|14|TRBJ1-2|few
TGTGCCAGCAGCGTGGGGGCGCTAAACTATGGCTACACCTTC
CASSVGALNYGYTF
>TRBV6-1|TRBD1|16|TRBJ1-1|few
TGTGCCAGCAGTTTGGACAGGTGGACTTACTCACGGGAAGCTTTCTTT
CASSLDRWTYSREAFF
>TRBV5-1|TRBD1|14|TRBJ1-2|few
TGCGCCAGCAGCTGGGGACAGCAACCCTATGGCTACACCTTC
CASSWGQQPYGYTF
>TRBV4-3|TRBD2|12|TRBJ2-5|few
TGCGCCAGCAGCCAAGGGGGGGGGACTATTCACTTC
CASSQGGGTIHF
>TRBV5-1|-|16|TRBJ2-4|few
TGCGCCAGCAGCTTGAGGGCCTATCGGGCCAAAAACATTCAGTACTTC
CASSLRAYRAKNIQYF
>TRBV10-2|-|13|TRBJ2-3|many
TGCGCCAGCAGTGAGCAGAACACAGATACGCAGTATTTT
CASSEQNTDTQYF
>TRBV9|TRBD2|15|TRBJ2-2|few
TGTGCCAGCAGCTCACTAGCGGGGGGGTCCGGGGAGCTGTTTTTT
CASSSLAGGSGELFF
>TRBV3-1|TRBD1|13|TRBJ1-2|-
TGTGCCAGCAGACGGACAGGGGGCGGTGGCTACACCTTC
CASRRTGGGGYTF
>TRBV6-5|TRBD2|15|TRBJ2-2|-
TGTGCCACAACAGGCTCGGGGGGTGGGACCGGGGAGCTGTTTTTT
CATTGSGGGTGELFF
>TRBV9|-|15|TRBJ2-7|few
TGTGCCAGCAGCGTAGGAGGGGGGCAGGCCTACGAGCAGTACTTC
CASSVGGGQAYEQYF
>TRBV4-1|-|14|TRBJ2-2|few
TGCGCCAGCAGCCCCAACGCCGACACCGGGGAGCTGTTTTTT
CASSPNADTGELFF
>TRBV7-9|-|14|TRBJ1-2|few
TGTGCCAGCAGCCAATCGGGGGGCAACTATGGCTACACCTTC
CASSQSGGNYGYTF
>TRBV6-2/TRBV6-3|-|15|TRBJ2-5|few
TGTGCCAGCAGACCCCTCGGGGGCAGTGAAGAGACCCAGTACTTC
CASRPLGGSEETQYF
>TRBV10-3|TRBD1|14|TRBJ2-5|-
TGTGCCACGGCCGGGGACAGGGGCCAAGAGACCCAGTACTTC
CATAGDRGQETQYF
>TRBV5-5|TRBD1|14|TRBJ2-7|many
TGTGCCAGCAGCCCGGGACAGGGCGGACACGAGCAGTACTTC
CASSPGQGGHEQYF